This T cell receptor beta chain was identified during a study of CXCR3-negative and CXCR3-positive naive CD8 T cells. Notes on the study in general: Unlike memory cells, which differed, naive CXCR3-negative and CXCR3-positive cells had similar TRBV-TRBJ usage.

Triplicate roughly 270,000-cell sorts were made of each CD8+ T cell subset. Of note for this clonotype: What it recognizes is unknown.

Through 5' RACE with UMI labels, the TRB cDNA libraries were prepared. With the 5' RACE reads reprocessed, TCRdb shows one record per CDR3 protein and no DNA. The table lists about 130,000 distinct CDR3 sequences, with approximately 0.51% in the top ten. The CDR3 totals 12 residues. Germline CDR1 is MNHEY and CDR2 is SVGEGT. The sequenced sample was naive CXCR3- CD8+ T cells from blood. Regarding subset: CD45RO-CCR7+CD27+CD95- naive CD8+ T cells lacking CXCR3 (TNR3-). This clonotype was sampled from a human donor in good health. Some clones in this sample may be carry-over from other donors' samples. V is TRBV6-2 or TRBV6-3 and J is TRBJ2-1. CDR3 loop: CASGRIYNEQFF.